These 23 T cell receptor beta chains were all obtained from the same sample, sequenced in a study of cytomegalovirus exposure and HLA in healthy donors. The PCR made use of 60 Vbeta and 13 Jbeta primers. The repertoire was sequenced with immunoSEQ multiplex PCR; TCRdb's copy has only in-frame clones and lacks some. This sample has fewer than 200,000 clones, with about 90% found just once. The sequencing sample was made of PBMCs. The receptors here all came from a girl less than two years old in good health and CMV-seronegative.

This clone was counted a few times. The CDR3, as DNA: TGTGCCAGCAGCCAAATTCAGGTAGCAACTAATGAAAAACTGTTTTTT. This codes for CASSQIQVATNEKLFF. The genes are TRBV4-2 and TRBJ1-4, with no clear D. Germline V gene data show CDR1 as LGHNA and CDR2 as YNFKEQ. The V gene lost 2 bases and the J gene lost 0 bases, with 10 bases spanning the gap. CDR3 size: 16 residues.

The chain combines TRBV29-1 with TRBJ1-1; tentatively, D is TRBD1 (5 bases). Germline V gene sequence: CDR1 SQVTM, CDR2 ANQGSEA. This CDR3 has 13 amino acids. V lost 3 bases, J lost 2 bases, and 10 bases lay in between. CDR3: CSVDRALNTEAFF. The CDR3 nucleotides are TGCAGCGTTGACAGGGCCCTCAACACTGAAGCTTTCTTT.

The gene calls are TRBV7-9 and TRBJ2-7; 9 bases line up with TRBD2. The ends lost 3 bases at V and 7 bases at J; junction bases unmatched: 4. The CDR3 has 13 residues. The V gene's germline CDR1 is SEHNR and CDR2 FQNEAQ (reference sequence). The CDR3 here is CASSFQREVEQYF. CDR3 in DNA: TGTGCCAGCAGCTTCCAGCGGGAGGTAGAGCAGTACTTC.

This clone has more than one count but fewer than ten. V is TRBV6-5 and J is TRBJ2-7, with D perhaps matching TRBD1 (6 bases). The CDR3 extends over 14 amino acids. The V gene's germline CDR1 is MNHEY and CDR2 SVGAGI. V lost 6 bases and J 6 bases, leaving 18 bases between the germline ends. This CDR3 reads CASRSQGYSGEQYF. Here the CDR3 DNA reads TGTGCCAGCAGGTCTCAGGGGTATTCGGGCGAGCAGTACTTC.

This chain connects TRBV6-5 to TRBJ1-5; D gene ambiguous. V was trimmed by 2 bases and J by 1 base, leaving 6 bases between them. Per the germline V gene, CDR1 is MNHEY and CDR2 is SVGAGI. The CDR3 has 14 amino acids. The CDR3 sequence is CASSYRQSNQPQHF. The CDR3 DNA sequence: TGTGCCAGCAGTTACCGACAAAGCAATCAGCCCCAGCATTTT.

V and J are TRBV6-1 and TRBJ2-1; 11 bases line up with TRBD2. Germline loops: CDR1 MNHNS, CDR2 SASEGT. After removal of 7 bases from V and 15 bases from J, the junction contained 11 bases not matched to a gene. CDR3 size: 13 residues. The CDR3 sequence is CASTLAGGQSRFF. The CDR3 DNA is TGTGCCAGCACCCTAGCGGGGGGCCAGAGCAGGTTCTTC.

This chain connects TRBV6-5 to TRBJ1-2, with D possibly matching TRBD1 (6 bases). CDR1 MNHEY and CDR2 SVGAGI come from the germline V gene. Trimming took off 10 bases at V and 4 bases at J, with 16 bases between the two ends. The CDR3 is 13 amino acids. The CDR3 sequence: CATWTEPTYGYTF. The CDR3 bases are TGTGCCACTTGGACAGAACCCACCTATGGCTACACCTTC.

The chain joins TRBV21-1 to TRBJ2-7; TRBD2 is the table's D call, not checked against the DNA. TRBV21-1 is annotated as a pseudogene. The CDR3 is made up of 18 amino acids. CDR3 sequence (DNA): TGTGCCAGCAGCAAAGCCGGGACTAGCGGGGGAATAGCCTACGAGCAGTACTTC. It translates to CASSKAGTSGGIAYEQYF.

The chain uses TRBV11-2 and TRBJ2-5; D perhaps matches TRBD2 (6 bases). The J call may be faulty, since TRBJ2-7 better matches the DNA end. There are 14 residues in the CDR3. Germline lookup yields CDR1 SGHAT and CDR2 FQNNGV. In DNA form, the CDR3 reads TGTGCCAGCAGCTTAAATGCGGGAACCTACGAGCAGTACTTC. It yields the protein CASSLNAGTYEQYF.

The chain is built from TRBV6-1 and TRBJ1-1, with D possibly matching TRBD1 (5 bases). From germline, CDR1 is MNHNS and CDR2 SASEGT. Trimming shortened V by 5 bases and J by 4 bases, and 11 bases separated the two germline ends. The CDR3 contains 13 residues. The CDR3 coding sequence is TGTGCCAGCAGTCAGGGAGGGAGCACTGAAGCTTTCTTT. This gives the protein CASSQGGSTEAFF.

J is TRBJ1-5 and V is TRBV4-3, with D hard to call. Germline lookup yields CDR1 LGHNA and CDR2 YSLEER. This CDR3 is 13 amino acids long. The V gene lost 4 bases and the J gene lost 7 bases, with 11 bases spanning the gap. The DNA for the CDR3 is TGCGCCAGCAGCCGTTGGGAGGGCCAGCCCCAGCATTTT. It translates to CASSRWEGQPQHF.

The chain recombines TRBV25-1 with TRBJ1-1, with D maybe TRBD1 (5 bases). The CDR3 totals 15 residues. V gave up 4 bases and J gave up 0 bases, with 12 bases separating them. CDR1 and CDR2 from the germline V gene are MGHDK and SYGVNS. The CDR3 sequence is CASSGQGGMNTEAFF. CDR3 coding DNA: TGTGCCAGCAGTGGGCAGGGAGGTATGAACACTGAAGCTTTCTTT.

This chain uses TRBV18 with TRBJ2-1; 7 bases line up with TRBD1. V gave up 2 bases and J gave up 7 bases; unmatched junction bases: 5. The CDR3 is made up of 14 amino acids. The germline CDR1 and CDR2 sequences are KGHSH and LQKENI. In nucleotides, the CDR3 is TGTGCCAGCTCACCAGGGGTGACAGGGAATGAGCAGTTCTTC. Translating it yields CASSPGVTGNEQFF.

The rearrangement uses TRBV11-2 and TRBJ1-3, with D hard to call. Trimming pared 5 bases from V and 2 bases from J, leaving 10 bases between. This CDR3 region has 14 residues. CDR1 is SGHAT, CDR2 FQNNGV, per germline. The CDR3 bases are TGTGCCAGCAGCCCTGTCTTTACTGGAAACACCATATATTTT. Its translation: CASSPVFTGNTIYF.

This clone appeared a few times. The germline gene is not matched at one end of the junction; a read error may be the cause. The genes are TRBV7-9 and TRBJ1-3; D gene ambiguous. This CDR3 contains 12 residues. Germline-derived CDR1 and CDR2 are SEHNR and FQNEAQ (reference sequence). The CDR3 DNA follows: TGTTCCAGCACCAGTCAGGGAAACACCATATATTTT. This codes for CSSTSQGNTIYF.

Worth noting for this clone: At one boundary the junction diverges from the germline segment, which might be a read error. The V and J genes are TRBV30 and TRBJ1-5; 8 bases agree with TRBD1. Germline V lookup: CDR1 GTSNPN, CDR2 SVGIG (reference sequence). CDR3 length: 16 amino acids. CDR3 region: CTWSGGQGFRNQPQHF. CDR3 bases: TGTACCTGGAGTGGTGGACAGGGTTTCCGCAATCAGCCCCAGCATTTT.

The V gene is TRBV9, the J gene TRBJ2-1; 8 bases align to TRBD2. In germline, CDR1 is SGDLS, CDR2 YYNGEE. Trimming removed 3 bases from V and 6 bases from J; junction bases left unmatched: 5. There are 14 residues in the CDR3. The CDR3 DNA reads TGTGCCAGCAGCGGATACGGACTAGCCAATGAGCAGTTCTTC. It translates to CASSGYGLANEQFF. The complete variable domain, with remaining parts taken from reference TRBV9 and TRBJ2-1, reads DSGVTQTPKHLITATGQRVTLRCSPRSGDLSVYWYQQSLDQGLQFLIQYYNGEERAKGNILERFSAQQFPDLHSELNLSSLELGDSALYFCASSGYGLANEQFFGPGTRLTVL.

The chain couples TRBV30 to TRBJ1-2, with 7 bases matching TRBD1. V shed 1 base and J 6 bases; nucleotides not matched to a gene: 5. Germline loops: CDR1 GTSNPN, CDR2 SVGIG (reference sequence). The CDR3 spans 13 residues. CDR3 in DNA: TGTGCCTGGAGTGACAGGGGACCGAATGGCTACACCTTC. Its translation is CAWSDRGPNGYTF. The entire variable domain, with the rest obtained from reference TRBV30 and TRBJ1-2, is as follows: SQTIHQWPATLVQPVGSPLSLECTVEGTSNPNLYWYRQAAGRGLQLLFYSVGIGQISSEVPQNLSASRPQDRQFILSSKKLLLSDSGFYLCAWSDRGPNGYTFGSGTRLTVV.

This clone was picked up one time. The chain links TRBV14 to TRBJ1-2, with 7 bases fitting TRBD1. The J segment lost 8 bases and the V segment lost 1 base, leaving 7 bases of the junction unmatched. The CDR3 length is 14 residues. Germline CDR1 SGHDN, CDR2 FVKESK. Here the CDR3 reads CASSQGPGTDGYTF. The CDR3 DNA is TGTGCCAGCAGCCAAGGCCCCGGGACAGACGGCTACACCTTC.

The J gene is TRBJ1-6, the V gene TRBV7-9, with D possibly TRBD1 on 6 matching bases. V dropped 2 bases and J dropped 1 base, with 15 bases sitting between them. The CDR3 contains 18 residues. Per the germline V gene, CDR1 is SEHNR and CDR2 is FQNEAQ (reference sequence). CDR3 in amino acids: CASSLKQGEWSYNSPLHF. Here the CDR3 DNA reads TGTGCCAGCAGCTTAAAACAGGGAGAGTGGTCCTATAATTCACCCCTCCACTTT.

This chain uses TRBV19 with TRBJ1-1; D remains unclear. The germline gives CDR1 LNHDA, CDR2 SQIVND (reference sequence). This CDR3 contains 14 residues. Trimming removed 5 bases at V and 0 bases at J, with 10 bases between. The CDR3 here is CASSVGLMNTEAFF. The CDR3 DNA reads TGTGCCAGTAGTGTGGGCCTCATGAACACTGAAGCTTTCTTT.

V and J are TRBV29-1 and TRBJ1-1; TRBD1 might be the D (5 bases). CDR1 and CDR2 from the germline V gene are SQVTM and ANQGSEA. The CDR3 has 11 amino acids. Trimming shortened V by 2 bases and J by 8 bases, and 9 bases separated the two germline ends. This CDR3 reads CSVERTFEAFF. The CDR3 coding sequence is TGCAGCGTTGAAAGGACATTCGAAGCTTTCTTT.

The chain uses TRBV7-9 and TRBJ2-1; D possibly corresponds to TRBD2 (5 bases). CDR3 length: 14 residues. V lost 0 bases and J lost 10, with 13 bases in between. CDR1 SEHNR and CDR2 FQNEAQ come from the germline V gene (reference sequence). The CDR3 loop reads CASSLAGSAREQFF. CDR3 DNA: TGTGCCAGCAGCTTAGCGGGGAGCGCAAGGGAGCAGTTCTTC.